Detailed here is one T cell receptor (beta chain). Its specificity is unknown. At one end the junction does not follow the germline gene, possibly because of a read error. All patients were treatment-naive before thyroid surgery. TCRdb reanalyzed the PCR reads via MiXCR. This table holds roughly 15,000 clones, roughly 24% found once. The record originates from a study of metastatic and nonmetastatic thyroid tumors. Study summary: Thyroid patients, malignant and benign, had repertoires compared across blood and tumor or nodule tissue. Study conclusions and caveats: The study reportedly found significantly higher TCR beta diversity in malignant thyroid tumors than benign nodules, in blood and tumor.

This CDR3 is 17 amino acids long. The germline V gene encodes CDR1 DFQATT and CDR2 SNEGSKA (reference sequence). This clonotype was sampled from a female donor with papillary thyroid cancer or a benign thyroid nodule (not recorded which). Some clones in this sample may be carry-over from other donors' samples. The V gene is TRBV20-1, the J gene TRBJ2-3; 16 bases fit TRBD2. Source material: tumor tissue. The CDR3 DNA reads TGCAGTGATAGAGACGGGACTAGCGGGGGGGAAACAGATACGCAGTATTTT. Its translation is CSDRDGTSGGETDTQYF.